This T cell receptor (beta chain) was recovered during a study of T cell repertoires in cytomegalovirus infection. About the study: Both recently identified HLA-C-restricted and well-studied HLA-B-restricted CMV epitopes were used in the study. Both a matching HLA type and CMV infection were indicated by public TCR beta signatures.

Regarding the study as a whole: CMV-specific TCR beta clonotypes restricted by HLA-C were the ones dominating the ex vivo response. Summed frequency of public TCR beta families distinguished CMV carriers with the relevant HLA.

On this clonotype itself: Its specificity is unknown.

The germline V gene encodes CDR1 DFQATT and CDR2 SNEGSKA (reference sequence). CDR3 length: 15 amino acids. V trimming: 0 bases; J trimming: 3 bases; junction bases outside the gene matches: 7. TCRdb used MiXCR to reprocess the reads, holding one entry per CDR3 protein. The data contain 140,000 to 150,000 distinct CDR3 sequences, 30% to 40% of them singletons. V gene TRBV20-1 combines with J gene TRBJ1-1, with 7 bases aligning to TRBD1. This receptor was obtained from a human donor in good health (CMV status not recorded). Some clones in this sample may be carry-over from other donors' samples. Sequences were derived from CD8+ T cells from cultured PBMCs, sampled from culture after CMV antigen stimulation. In DNA, the CDR3 is TGCAGTGCTAGAGATCTAGGGGGCGCCTACACTGAAGCTTTCTTT. Translated: CSARDLGGAYTEAFF.